Sequencing of this T cell receptor beta chain was carried out in a study of CD8+ T cells in alopecia areata. This clone was seen a handful of times. Its antigen is as yet unknown. Study results and limitations: Clarity of TCR sharing across patients fell short of that in mice, possibly HLA-related.

The CDR3 runs to 13 residues. V lost 3 bases, J lost 3 bases, and 8 bases lay in between. Germline V CDR1 and CDR2: PRHDT, FYEKMQ (reference sequence). TCR sequencing used cDNA made by reverse transcription of extracted RNA. Sequencing was performed with immunoSEQ multiplex PCR; in TCRdb, only in-frame clones are kept and a portion is missing. The repertoire consists of over 150,000 clones, with roughly three fifths occurring once and the leading ten covering around 5%. The V gene is TRBV13, the J gene TRBJ1-1; D ambiguous. Input material: CD8+ T cells sorted from blood. This clonotype was obtained from a human donor in good health. The CDR3 DNA follows: TGTGCCAGCAGCTTCGGTGGGGACACTGAAGCTTTCTTT. Residues: CASSFGGDTEAFF.